This T cell receptor beta chain was observed in a study of blood T cell repertoires in COVID-19. Study-wide background: Acute and convalescent COVID-19 specimens originated in the United States, Italy and Spain. From T cells, B-cell-depleted T cells, or PBMCs came the material, which was cDNA or gDNA.

Clones were sequenced by immunoSEQ multiplex PCR, and TCRdb holds only the in-frame ones, with some missing. The table lists some 74,000 clones, about 80% of them singletons. CDR3 size: 15 residues. The V gene's germline CDR1 is SNHLY and CDR2 FYNNEI. V was pared by 3 bases and J by 1 base, with 12 bases between. Sequencing was performed on peripheral blood. This sequence joins TRBV2 and TRBJ2-5; D is possibly TRBD2 (5 bases). The source of this sequence is a human donor in a cohort sampled during active COVID-19. The CDR3 DNA sequence: TGTGCCAGCAGTGATTTCTTGCGGGCCCAAGAGACCCAGTACTTC. This gives the protein CASSDFLRAQETQYF.